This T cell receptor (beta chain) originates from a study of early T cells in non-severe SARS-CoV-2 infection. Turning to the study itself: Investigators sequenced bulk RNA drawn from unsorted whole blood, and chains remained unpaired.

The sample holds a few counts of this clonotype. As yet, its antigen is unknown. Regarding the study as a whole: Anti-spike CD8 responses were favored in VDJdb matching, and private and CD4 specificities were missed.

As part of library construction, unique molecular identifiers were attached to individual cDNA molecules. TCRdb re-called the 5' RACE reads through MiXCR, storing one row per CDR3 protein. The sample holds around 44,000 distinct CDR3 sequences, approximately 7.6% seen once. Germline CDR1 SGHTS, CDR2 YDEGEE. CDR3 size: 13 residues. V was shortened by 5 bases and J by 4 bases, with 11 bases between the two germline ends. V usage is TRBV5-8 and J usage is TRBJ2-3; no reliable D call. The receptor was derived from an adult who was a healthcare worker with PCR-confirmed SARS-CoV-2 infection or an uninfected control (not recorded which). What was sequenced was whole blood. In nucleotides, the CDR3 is TGTGCCAGCAGTGTTCCCCAGGCAGATACGCAGTATTTT. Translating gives CASSVPQADTQYF.